Here is one TCR beta chain with its context. The source of the sample is a study of blood T cell repertoires in COVID-19. The CDR3 consists of 14 residues. V gave up 8 bases and J gave up 9 bases; unmatched junction bases: 11. Germline CDR1 ENHRY, CDR2 SYGVKD. Recruits, aged roughly 18 to 90 years, lived in 24 US areas. Measured with immunoSEQ multiplex PCR; TCRdb has only the in-frame clones, and not every one. Here the sample spans a few hundred thousand clones, 88% being singletons. The chain employs TRBV10-3 and TRBJ2-1, with 9 bases matching TRBD2. This sequence originates from a woman between 35 and 50 years old who had recovered from COVID-19. Sequencing was performed on PBMCs or T cells enriched from blood (not recorded which). In nucleotides, the CDR3 is TGTGCCATCGCACCGCGGGAGGGGGGCGGTGAGCAGTTCTTC. This encodes CAIAPREGGGEQFF.